The 29 T cell receptor beta chains presented below share a single source sample, sequenced in a study of blood T cell repertoires in COVID-19. The table came from immunoSEQ multiplex PCR; TCRdb's copy has only in-frame clones and leaves some out. This sample yields 350,000 to 400,000 clones, of which 70% to 90% are seen a single time; 7.1% belongs to the top ten. Specimen: peripheral blood. The receptor source for this set is a woman between 55 and 75 years old with COVID-19, enrolled during active disease.

The chain links TRBV30 to TRBJ1-1; D gene uncertain. Per the germline V gene, CDR1 is GTSNPN and CDR2 is SVGIG (reference sequence). V was trimmed by 1 base and J by 7 bases, leaving 7 bases between them. This CDR3 has 11 residues. The CDR3 nucleotides read TGTGCCTGGAGTGGGTCAGGTGAAGCTTTCTTT. Its translation: CAWSGSGEAFF.

Comment on this clone: Other DNA sequences in this specimen translate into the identical CDR3. The CDR3 DNA reads as TGTGCCAGTACGATAGCGGGGGGGCCCTACAATGAGCAGTTCTTC. It specifies CASTIAGGPYNEQFF. This chain joins TRBV19 and TRBJ2-1; TRBD2 aligns across 11 bases. CDR1 and CDR2 (germline): LNHDA, SQIVND (reference sequence). With V trimmed by 7 bases and J by 2 bases, 4 bases remained unmatched. The CDR3 covers 15 residues.

The chain is built from TRBV7-2 and TRBJ2-3, with 9 bases that match TRBD2. V shed 8 bases and J 4 bases; nucleotides not matched to a gene: 10. The CDR3 runs to 15 residues. Per germline, CDR1 SGHTA and CDR2 FQGNSA. The DNA of the CDR3 is TGTGCCAGCCTCGAACGCGGGGGGGCTGCAGATACGCAGTATTTT. It encodes CASLERGGAADTQYF.

The chain links TRBV7-2 to TRBJ1-3; D possibly corresponds to TRBD1 (6 bases). Germline V gene sequence: CDR1 SGHTA, CDR2 FQGNSA. The length of the CDR3 is 16 residues. V lost 6 bases, J lost 0 bases, and 15 bases lay in between. The CDR3 loop is CASSSHGTSSGNTIYF. The CDR3 nucleotides read TGTGCCAGCAGTTCGCACGGGACAAGCTCTGGAAACACCATATATTTT.

The chain carries TRBV4-1 and TRBJ2-3, with 7 positions matching TRBD2. J lost 2 bases, V lost 1 base, and 9 bases had no gene match. From germline, CDR1 is MGHRA and CDR2 YSYEKL. The CDR3 runs 17 residues. CDR3 sequence: CASSQVGGGGFTDTQYF. The DNA for the CDR3 is TGCGCCAGCAGCCAAGTCGGAGGCGGGGGATTCACAGATACGCAGTATTTT.

The chain uses TRBV2 and TRBJ1-2, with 7 bases lining up with TRBD1. The V gene's germline CDR1 is SNHLY and CDR2 FYNNEI. The junction had 11 bases not matched to a gene; V was cut back by 7 bases and J by 3 bases. This CDR3 has 15 amino acids. CDR3 in amino acids: CASNPQGPVHYGYTF. DNA of the CDR3: TGTGCCAGCAATCCACAGGGGCCCGTTCACTATGGCTACACCTTC.

The table lists this clone with a few counts. The chain recombines TRBV5-5 with TRBJ1-4; 8 bases line up with TRBD1. This CDR3 contains 16 residues. Looked up from germline, CDR1 is SGHKS and CDR2 is YYEKEE (reference sequence). V lost 4 bases, J lost 8 bases, and 13 bases stayed unmatched. CDR3 DNA sequence: TGTGCCAGCAGCCTGACGAAGAGCTACAGGGGGGAAAAACTGTTTTTT. It is translated as CASSLTKSYRGEKLFF.

The chain is built from TRBV2 and TRBJ1-1, with 7 bases that match TRBD1. This CDR3 comprises 13 residues. CDR1 and CDR2 (germline): SNHLY, FYNNEI. The junction had 6 bases not matched to a gene; V was cut back by 6 bases and J by 5 bases. CDR3 DNA sequence: TGTGCCAGCAGCGGAGGGGGCGTGACTGAAGCTTTCTTT. As protein: CASSGGGVTEAFF.

V is TRBV6-1 and J is TRBJ1-2; TRBD1 aligns across 7 bases. Germline V gives CDR1 MNHNS, CDR2 SASEGT. Losses at the gene ends were 5 bases for V and 0 bases for J; bases not matched to a gene: 3. CDR3 length: 14 residues. The chain's CDR3 is CASSSGTANYGYTF. For the CDR3, the DNA is TGTGCCAGCAGTTCCGGGACAGCTAACTATGGCTACACCTTC.

The rearrangement joins TRBV2 to TRBJ2-1; 8 bases agree with TRBD1. The junction had 2 bases not matched to a gene; V was cut back by 6 bases and J by 1 base. Germline CDR1 reads SNHLY; CDR2 reads FYNNEI. This CDR3 is built from 14 residues. The DNA for the CDR3 is TGTGCCAGCAGGGGGACAGGTTCCTACAATGAGCAGTTCTTC. Translation gives CASRGTGSYNEQFF.

CDR3 region: CASSFRGSYEQYF. The CDR3 DNA reads TGTGCCAGCAGCTTCAGGGGCTCCTACGAGCAGTACTTC. The chain uses TRBV3-1 (or the pseudogene TRBV3-2) and TRBJ2-7; tentatively, D is TRBD1 (6 bases). Deletions cut 5 bases from V and 0 bases from J, with 8 bases between. The CDR3 sequence is 13 residues long. CDR1 and CDR2 from the germline V gene are LGHDT and YNNKEL (reference sequence).

The CDR3 loop is CASSQDGGQGADTQYF. The CDR3 nucleotides read TGTGCCAGCAGCCAAGACGGAGGACAGGGCGCAGATACGCAGTATTTT. The rearrangement uses TRBV3-1 (or the pseudogene TRBV3-2) and TRBJ2-3; the match to TRBD1 covers 8 bases. J was trimmed by 4 bases and V by 0 bases; bases with no gene match: 6. The CDR3 is made up of 16 amino acids. Germline-derived CDR1 and CDR2 are LGHDT and YNNKEL (reference sequence).

The chain employs TRBV3-1 (or the pseudogene TRBV3-2) and TRBJ2-7; D possibly corresponds to TRBD1 (6 bases). V lost 4 bases, J lost 3 bases, and 16 bases lay in between. The germline V gene has CDR1 LGHDT and CDR2 YNNKEL (reference sequence). The CDR3 is made up of 15 amino acids. This chain's CDR3 is CASSPRTAIHYEQYF. CDR3 coding DNA: TGTGCCAGCAGCCCCCGGACAGCAATTCACTACGAGCAGTACTTC.

The chain has TRBV7-8 and TRBJ1-2, with 8 positions matching TRBD1. J was trimmed by 8 bases and V by 6 bases; bases with no gene match: 8. The CDR3 loop spans 13 amino acids. The germline V gene encodes CDR1 SGHVS and CDR2 FQNEAQ. The CDR3 reads CASSPDRGRGYTF. In DNA, the CDR3 is TGTGCCAGCAGTCCCGACAGGGGACGAGGCTACACCTTC.

The chain couples TRBV7-2 to TRBJ1-2, with 9 positions matching TRBD1. The trim removed 1 base at V and 3 bases at J, leaving 3 bases unmatched. CDR3 size: 15 residues. CDR1 SGHTA and CDR2 FQGNSA come from the germline V gene. CDR3 in DNA: TGTGCCAGCAGCTTAGGGACAGGGGTAGACTATGGCTACACCTTC. Protein: CASSLGTGVDYGYTF.

This clone was seen a single time. The V call is TRBV6-5, the J call TRBJ1-2; 8 bases align to TRBD1. Germline CDR1 and CDR2: MNHEY and SVGAGI. The ends lost 4 bases at V and 5 bases at J; junction bases unmatched: 3. This CDR3 comprises 13 residues. The DNA for the CDR3 is TGTGCCAGCAGTTGGGACAGGAATTATGGCTACACCTTC. This translates into CASSWDRNYGYTF.

The chain links TRBV27 to TRBJ1-1; 7 bases map to TRBD1. Losses at the gene ends were 6 bases for V and 8 bases for J; bases not matched to a gene: 15. Germline CDR1 is MNHEY and CDR2 is SMNVEV (reference sequence). The CDR3 spans 15 residues. As DNA, the CDR3 is TGTGCCAGCAGGCCGATCGACAGGGCTCCCCAGGAAGCTTTCTTT. Encoded protein: CASRPIDRAPQEAFF.

The V and J genes are TRBV18 and TRBJ1-1; 9 bases fit TRBD1. CDR1 is KGHSH and CDR2 is LQKENI in the germline V gene. The CDR3 extends over 17 amino acids. V shed 0 bases and J 0 bases; nucleotides not matched to a gene: 5. CDR3 amino acids: CASSPPRTGVLNTEAFF. The CDR3 nucleotides read TGTGCCAGCTCACCACCTAGGACAGGGGTTTTGAACACTGAAGCTTTCTTT.

This sequence joins TRBV19 and TRBJ1-3; TRBD1 aligns across 9 bases. The germline V gene encodes CDR1 LNHDA and CDR2 SQIVND (reference sequence). This CDR3 is 17 amino acids long. V shed 8 bases and J 4 bases; nucleotides not matched to a gene: 15. The CDR3 sequence is CASGNRPGTGYGNTIYF. The CDR3 region has the DNA TGTGCCAGTGGAAACCGTCCCGGGACAGGGTACGGAAACACCATATATTTT.

The chain has TRBV7-3 and TRBJ1-1; weak D call: TRBD1 (6 bases). The germline gives CDR1 SGHTA, CDR2 FQGTGA. There are 13 residues in the CDR3. The V end lost 9 bases, the J end lost 1 base, and 12 bases lay between the germline ends. In DNA form, the CDR3 reads TGTGCCAGTCGTAGACAGGAGAACACTGAAGCTTTCTTT. Its translation is CASRRQENTEAFF. Full variable domain (missing parts from reference TRBV7-3 and TRBJ1-1): GAGVSQTPSNKVTEKGKYVELRCDPISGHTALYWYRQSLGQGPEFLIYFQGTGAADDSGLPNDRFFAVRPEGSVSTLKIQRTERGDSAVYLCASRRQENTEAFFGQGTRLTVV.

The rearrangement links TRBV4-1 to TRBJ1-5, with D perhaps matching TRBD1 (5 bases). Germline CDR1 reads MGHRA; CDR2 reads YSYEKL. This CDR3 is 17 amino acids long. Trimming removed 2 bases at V and 2 bases at J, with 16 bases between. CDR3 region: CASSQWGGGEGNQPQHF. CDR3 DNA sequence: TGCGCCAGCAGCCAATGGGGCGGAGGGGAAGGCAATCAGCCCCAGCATTTT.

This rearrangement joins TRBV7-9 to TRBJ1-1, with D possibly being TRBD1 (5 bases). CDR1 is SEHNR, CDR2 FQNEAQ, per germline (reference sequence). V was clipped by 3 bases and J by 4 bases, with 18 bases between them. This CDR3 region has 16 residues. The CDR3 sequence: CASSLTRQYPSTEAFF. The CDR3 region has the DNA TGTGCCAGCAGCTTGACTAGACAGTACCCGAGCACTGAAGCTTTCTTT. Drawing the rest from reference TRBV7-9 and TRBJ1-1, the complete variable domain is DTGVSQNPRHKITKRGQNVTFRCDPISEHNRLYWYRQTLGQGPEFLTYFQNEAQLEKSRLLSDRFSAERPKGSFSTLEIQRTEQGDSAMYLCASSLTRQYPSTEAFFGQGTRLTVV.

In DNA form, the CDR3 reads TGTGCCAGCAGTCACAGGGGGCAAGAGACCCAGTACTTC. Amino acids: CASSHRGQETQYF. V gene TRBV6-5 combines with J gene TRBJ2-5, with 8 nucleotides matching TRBD1. There are 13 residues in the CDR3. CDR1 MNHEY and CDR2 SVGAGI come from the germline V gene. Losses at the gene ends were 5 bases for V and 2 bases for J; bases not matched to a gene: 1.

The genes are TRBV11-1 and TRBJ2-5, with 9 bases matching TRBD1. Germline CDR1 and CDR2: SGHAT and FQDESV (reference sequence). Germline trimming cut 5 bases from V and 4 bases from J; bases unmatched to any gene: 8. CDR3 length: 15 residues. In DNA, the CDR3 is TGTGCCAGCAGCCGATTCGGGGGACAGGGAGAGACCCAGTACTTC. Translated, it gives CASSRFGGQGETQYF.

The chain is built from TRBV7-2 and TRBJ2-2; 7 bases are shared with TRBD2. The CDR3 is made up of 14 amino acids. V shed 8 bases and J 4 bases; nucleotides not matched to a gene: 7. CDR1 is SGHTA and CDR2 is FQGNSA in the germline V gene. CDR3 DNA sequence: TGTGCCAGCGGACAAGCGGGGATCACCGGGGAGCTGTTTTTT. Translated: CASGQAGITGELFF.

The V and J genes are TRBV6-5 and TRBJ2-5; 8 bases line up with TRBD1. The V gene end was trimmed by 0 bases and the J gene end by 4 bases; junction bases not matched to a gene: 4. CDR1 is MNHEY, CDR2 SVGAGI, per germline. The CDR3 runs 15 residues. CDR3 residues: CASSYSQGATETQYF. The DNA for the CDR3 is TGTGCCAGCAGTTACTCGCAGGGGGCAACAGAGACCCAGTACTTC.

The chain links TRBV12-3 or TRBV12-4 to TRBJ2-1; tentative D call: TRBD1 (5 bases). Trimming left V 3 bases short and J 6 bases short, with 9 bases between. This CDR3 region has 13 residues. The CDR3 DNA reads TGTGCCAGCAGTTTCTCGCAGGGCAATGAGCAGTTCTTC. This translates into CASSFSQGNEQFF.

The chain carries TRBV5-1 and TRBJ1-4; tentatively, D is TRBD1 (6 bases). In germline, CDR1 is SGHRS, CDR2 YFSETQ. V shed 4 bases and J shed 0 bases, with 7 bases lying between them. The CDR3 is made up of 14 amino acids. The CDR3 reads CASSGTTTNEKLFF. The CDR3 DNA reads TGCGCCAGCAGCGGGACAACAACTAATGAAAAACTGTTTTTT.

In nucleotides, the CDR3 is TGTGCCAGCAGCCCTCTTTACCTATCAACTAATGAAAAACTGTTTTTT. Translated, it gives CASSPLYLSTNEKLFF. The chain uses TRBV5-6 and TRBJ1-4, with no clear D. Trimming removed 4 bases at V and 0 bases at J, with 13 bases between. CDR3 length: 16 amino acids. Germline-derived CDR1 and CDR2 are SGHDT and YYEEEE.